This entry is about one TCR beta chain. Its target is not known. The data are from a study of CD4 T cells in relation to SARS-CoV-2 and coronaviruses. The study's findings and limits: Crossreactivity was assessed only for spike protein, not other viral proteins.

CD4+ T cells from unexposed donors were obtained before the COVID-19 pandemic (2011-2018). CD4+ T cells were isolated from the cells after about 11 days of culture. Assay: immunoSEQ multiplex PCR; the TCRdb copy retains only in-frame clones and omits some. The sample has about 18,000 clones; 78% are singletons. The receptor's source is a human donor in good health. Sample: CD4+ T cells from PBMCs, cultured in vitro.

The CDR3 here is CASRNTGGGLWAFF. For the CDR3, the DNA is TGTGCCAGCAGAAACACCGGGGGGGGGCTGTGGGCTTTCTTT. The J gene is TRBJ1-1, the V gene TRBV28; D may be TRBD1 (6 bases). V lost 6 bases to trimming and J lost 11 bases, with 22 bases between them. The germline gives CDR1 MDHEN, CDR2 SYDVKM. The CDR3 runs to 14 residues.